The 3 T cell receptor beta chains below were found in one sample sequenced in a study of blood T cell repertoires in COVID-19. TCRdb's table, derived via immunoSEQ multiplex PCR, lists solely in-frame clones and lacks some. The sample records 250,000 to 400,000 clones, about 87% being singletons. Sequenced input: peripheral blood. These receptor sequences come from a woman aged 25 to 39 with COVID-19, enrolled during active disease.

The CDR3 nucleotides read TGTGCCAGCAGCCCTGGACATGACACAGATACGCAGTATTTT. This translates into CASSPGHDTDTQYF. The chain is built from TRBV7-9 and TRBJ2-3, with D tentatively TRBD1 (5 bases). CDR3 length equals 14 residues. Germline-derived CDR1 and CDR2 are SEHNR and FQNEAQ (reference sequence). V shed 5 bases and J shed 2 bases, with 11 bases lying between them.

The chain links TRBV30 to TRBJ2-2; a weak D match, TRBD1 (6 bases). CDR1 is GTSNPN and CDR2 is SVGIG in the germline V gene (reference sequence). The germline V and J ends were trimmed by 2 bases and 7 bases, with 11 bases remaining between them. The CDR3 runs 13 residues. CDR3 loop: CAWSSQGYGELFF. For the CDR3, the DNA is TGTGCCTGGAGTTCGCAGGGGTACGGGGAGCTGTTTTTT. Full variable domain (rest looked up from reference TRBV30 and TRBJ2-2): SQTIHQWPATLVQPVGSPLSLECTVEGTSNPNLYWYRQAAGRGLQLLFYSVGIGQISSEVPQNLSASRPQDRQFILSSKKLLLSDSGFYLCAWSSQGYGELFFGEGSRLTVL.

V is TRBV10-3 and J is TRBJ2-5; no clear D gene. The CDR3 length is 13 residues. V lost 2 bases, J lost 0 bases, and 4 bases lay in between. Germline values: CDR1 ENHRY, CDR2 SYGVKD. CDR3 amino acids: CAISERDQETQYF. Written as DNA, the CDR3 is TGTGCCATCAGTGAGCGGGACCAAGAGACCCAGTACTTC.